This is a list of T cell receptor beta chains from one sample in a study of T-cell reconstitution after alpha-beta-depleted transplantation in children. TCRdb ran MiXCR on the PCR reads and lists one entry per CDR3 protein. The table includes around 130,000 distinct CDR3 sequences, more than 9.5% detected once. The sample consisted of PBMCs, mostly from graft donor cells, taken 180 days after TCRalphabeta/CD19-depleted stem cell transplant. The receptor source for this set is a girl under three years old who had a stem cell transplant for combined immunodeficiency, so the T cells may come from the graft donor. Each CDR3 is given with its conserved first and last residue. A D gene is named only where the DNA matches it firmly. A clone size is listed for some rows: how often the clone was seen (once, few, many), or a class if it is expanded.

abundance,d_gene,v_gene,j_gene,CDR3nt,CDR3aa
.,.,TRBV12-3/TRBV12-4,TRBJ2-1,TGTGCCAGCAGTGATTCCGGGGAGACGATTTACAATGAGCAGTTCTTC,CASSDSGETIYNEQFF
many,TRBD1,TRBV12-3/TRBV12-4,TRBJ2-1,TGTGCCAGCAGTTTAATTTTGGGGACAGGCCCTTACAATGAGCAGTTCTTC,CASSLILGTGPYNEQFF
.,TRBD2,TRBV12-3/TRBV12-4,TRBJ2-1,TGTGCCAGCAGTTTAACGGCCCCGGGGGGTGAGCAGTTCTTC,CASSLTAPGGEQFF
.,.,TRBV7-9,TRBJ2-5,TGTGCCAGCAGCCCCAGGGGTCAAGAGACCCAGTACTTC,CASSPRGQETQYF
.,.,TRBV20-1,TRBJ2-1,TGCAGTGCTAGCCGGGACTCCGGTTTCGATGAGCAGTTCTTC,CSASRDSGFDEQFF
few,TRBD1,TRBV28,TRBJ1-2,TGTGCCAGCAACTCCCCACAGGGGGGGAACTATGGCTACACCTTC,CASNSPQGGNYGYTF
.,TRBD2,TRBV5-1,TRBJ2-1,TGCGCCAGCAGCTTGGTAGCGGGATCACCCAATGAGCAGTTCTTC,CASSLVAGSPNEQFF
.,.,TRBV7-9,TRBJ1-1,TGTGCCAGCAGCGAGGGGAGACCTGAAGCTTTCTTT,CASSEGRPEAFF
many,.,TRBV5-1,TRBJ1-6,TGCGCCAGCAGCTTGGCCGATCCCGGGACTTCACCCCTCCACTTT,CASSLADPGTSPLHF
.,TRBD2,TRBV20-1,TRBJ2-5,TGCAGTGCTCGAGGGACTAGCGGCGAAGAGACCCAGTACTTC,CSARGTSGEETQYF
few,.,TRBV6-2/TRBV6-3,TRBJ1-5,TGTGCCAGCAGCAGGACAGCCCATCAGCCCCAGCATTTT,CASSRTAHQPQHF
.,.,TRBV11-2,TRBJ2-3,TGTGCCAGCAGCTCCTCGACCGGGACCGTGGTAGATACGCAGTATTTT,CASSSSTGTVVDTQYF
.,TRBD1,TRBV7-8,TRBJ2-5,TGTGCCAGCAGCCCTCGGACAGGGTTTAGTGAAGAGACCCAGTACTTC,CASSPRTGFSEETQYF
few,.,TRBV10-3,TRBJ2-7,TGTGCCACCTTGGACAGCCGATACGAGCAGTACTTC,CATLDSRYEQYF
few,.,TRBV20-1,TRBJ1-4,TGCAGTGCTAAACACAGAACTAATGAAAAACTGTTTTTT,CSAKHRTNEKLFF
many,.,TRBV12-3/TRBV12-4,TRBJ1-1,TGTGCCAGCAGTTTAGGGATGTGGAACACTGAAGCTTTCTTT,CASSLGMWNTEAFF
.,.,TRBV29-1,TRBJ1-1,TGCAGCGTTTCCGCGGACATGAACACTGAAGCTTTCTTT,CSVSADMNTEAFF
many,.,TRBV20-1,TRBJ2-1,TGCAGTGCTAGACCCCTCTTCAGGGATGGGCAGTTCTTC,CSARPLFRDGQFF
.,TRBD2,TRBV12-3/TRBV12-4,TRBJ2-5,TGTGCCAGCAGTTTCGGACTAGCGGGGTTGTACCAAGAGACCCAGTACTTC,CASSFGLAGLYQETQYF
few,.,TRBV21-1,TRBJ2-7,TGTGCCAGCAGCACCCGCGGGCTATCCTACGAGCAGTACTTC,CASSTRGLSYEQYF
many,TRBD1,TRBV9,TRBJ1-4,TGTGCCAGCAGCGACCGGACAGGGACAACTAATGAAAAACTGTTTTTT,CASSDRTGTTNEKLFF
.,.,TRBV2,TRBJ2-7,TGTGCCAGCAGTCGAGGCAGGAGCTCCTACGAGCAGTACTTC,CASSRGRSSYEQYF
few,TRBD1,TRBV5-1,TRBJ2-6,TGCGCCAGCAGCTTGGCGGGACAGGCTAAGGGCGCTGGGGCCAACGTCCTGACTTTC,CASSLAGQAKGAGANVLTF
.,.,TRBV5-1,TRBJ2-7,TGCGCCAGCAGCTTGCTGGGGCGCGAGCAGTACTTC,CASSLLGREQYF
few,TRBD2,TRBV3-1,TRBJ2-1,TGTGCCAGCAGCCGGACTAGCGGGAGATATGAGCAGTTCTTC,CASSRTSGRYEQFF
few,.,TRBV27,TRBJ2-3,TGTGCCAGCAGCTGGGTGGGAGATACGCAGTATTTT,CASSWVGDTQYF
many,TRBD2,TRBV11-2,TRBJ2-2,TGTGCCAGCAGCTTAATCGGGACTAGCGGGTCGAACACCGGGGAGCTGTTTTTT,CASSLIGTSGSNTGELFF
.,.,TRBV7-3,TRBJ2-7,TGTGCCAGCAGCCTTACCGCCGGGACACTCTACGAGCAGTACTTC,CASSLTAGTLYEQYF
.,.,TRBV6-5,TRBJ2-1,TGTGCCAGCAGTTACTCGAGGGGTTACAATGAGCAGTTCTTC,CASSYSRGYNEQFF
many,.,TRBV4-3,TRBJ2-3,TGCGCCAGCAGCCAAGATCTCCAAACAGATACGCAGTATTTT,CASSQDLQTDTQYF
many,TRBD1,TRBV3-1,TRBJ1-1,TGTGCCAGCAGCAAAAGGGGACAGTTTGAAGCTTTCTTT,CASSKRGQFEAFF
.,.,TRBV29-1,TRBJ1-1,TGCAGCGTTGAACCCCGGGCCTCTGACACTGAAGCTTTCTTT,CSVEPRASDTEAFF
few,TRBD1,TRBV5-1,TRBJ1-4,TGCGCCAGCAGCCCTGATCCAGGGGGCGTAAAACTGTTTTTT,CASSPDPGGVKLFF
.,.,TRBV9,TRBJ2-2,TGTGCCAGCAGCGTAGCTTCAACCGGGGAGCTGTTTTTT,CASSVASTGELFF
.,TRBD1,TRBV20-1,TRBJ2-7,TGCAGTGCTTACAGGGGCTACGAGCAGTACTTC,CSAYRGYEQYF
few,.,TRBV6-2/TRBV6-3,TRBJ1-5,TGTGCCAGCAGTTTTACACCCTGGAGCAATCAGCCCCAGCATTTT,CASSFTPWSNQPQHF
many,TRBD2,TRBV5-1,TRBJ2-3,TGCGCCAGCAGCACGGGACTAGCGGTAGATACGCAGTATTTT,CASSTGLAVDTQYF
many,.,TRBV20-1,TRBJ2-5,TGCAGTGTCAGAGGTGACTTCAGGGAGACCCAGTACTTC,CSVRGDFRETQYF
few,.,TRBV5-6,TRBJ2-7,TGTGCCAGCAGCTTGACGAACCCGCTCCCTCTCTACGAGCAGTACTTC,CASSLTNPLPLYEQYF
few,.,TRBV10-3,TRBJ2-7,TGTGCCATCAGTGAGTCGCGGCACTCCTACGAGCAGTACTTC,CAISESRHSYEQYF
few,.,TRBV29-1,TRBJ2-6,TGCAGCGTAACTGCAGGGCCATGGGAGAGAGGTGCCAACGTCCTGACTTTC,CSVTAGPWERGANVLTF
few,.,TRBV4-3,TRBJ2-7,TGCGCCAGCAGCCAAGTGACGGGTTCCTACGAGCAGTACTTC,CASSQVTGSYEQYF